The 27 T cell receptor beta chains presented below share a single source sample, sequenced in a study of cytomegalovirus exposure and HLA in healthy donors. PCR used 60 Vbeta primers and 13 Jbeta primers. The table came from immunoSEQ multiplex PCR; TCRdb's copy has only in-frame clones and leaves some out. The sample includes 60,000 to 95,000 clones, approximately 72% seen only once; the top ten take roughly 9%. What was sequenced was PBMCs. The receptor set was obtained from a woman aged 40 to 50 in good health and CMV-seropositive.

The rearrangement joins TRBV10-3 to TRBJ2-2, with D perhaps matching TRBD1 (5 bases). There are 13 residues in the CDR3. The ends were cut back, 7 bases at V and 3 bases at J, with 9 bases in the middle. CDR1 is ENHRY and CDR2 is SYGVKD in the germline V gene. CDR3 nucleotides: TGTGCCATCAAAGGCAGGGACACCGGGGAGCTGTTTTTT. Amino acids: CAIKGRDTGELFF.

The chain uses TRBV4-3 and TRBJ1-5; D perhaps matches TRBD1 (6 bases). This CDR3 has 14 residues. The germline gives CDR1 LGHNA, CDR2 YSLEER. Trimming stripped 4 bases from V and 2 bases from J, with 9 bases between. In nucleotides, the CDR3 is TGCGCCAGCAGCCTAAGACAGGGCAATCAGCCCCAGCATTTT. It specifies CASSLRQGNQPQHF.

The J gene is TRBJ1-1, the V gene TRBV6-1, with 9 bases matching TRBD1. V was clipped by 5 bases and J by 4 bases; unmatched bases: 8. The CDR3 runs to 15 residues. The germline V gene has CDR1 MNHNS and CDR2 SASEGT. CDR3 protein: CASSTPGQGGTEAFF. The CDR3 nucleotides are TGTGCCAGCAGTACCCCGGGACAGGGAGGCACTGAAGCTTTCTTT.

In this sample, this clone turned up once. This chain connects TRBV7-9 to TRBJ1-2; 9 nucleotides line up with TRBD1. CDR1 and CDR2 (germline): SEHNR, FQNEAQ (reference sequence). This CDR3 is 16 amino acids long. J lost 8 bases, V lost 5 bases, and 15 bases had no gene match. The CDR3 loop is CASSQQAGTGKSGYTF. Written as DNA, the CDR3 is TGTGCCAGCAGCCAACAGGCAGGGACAGGGAAAAGCGGCTACACCTTC.

Only one count was recorded for this clone. V is TRBV19 and J is TRBJ2-7; D may be TRBD1 (5 bases). Deletions cut 5 bases from V and 4 bases from J, with 6 bases between. In germline, CDR1 is LNHDA, CDR2 SQIVND (reference sequence). CDR3 length equals 11 residues. CDR3 amino acids: CASSPGYEQYF. The CDR3 DNA reads TGTGCCAGTAGTCCAGGGTACGAGCAGTACTTC. Complete variable domain (other parts from reference TRBV19 and TRBJ2-7): DGGITQSPKYLFRKEGQNVTLSCEQNLNHDAMYWYRQDPGQGLRLIYYSQIVNDFQKGDIAEGYSVSREKKESFPLTVTSAQKNPTAFYLCASSPGYEQYFGPGTRLTVT.

V gene TRBV19 combines with J gene TRBJ2-2, with 10 bases aligning to TRBD2. This CDR3 region has 15 residues. The V and J ends lost 6 bases and 4 bases, in that order; junction bases with no gene match: 5. The V gene's germline CDR1 is LNHDA and CDR2 SQIVND (reference sequence). Here the CDR3 reads CASRLAGMGTGELFF. CDR3 in DNA: TGTGCCAGTAGACTAGCGGGGATGGGCACCGGGGAGCTGTTTTTT.

This chain uses TRBV29-1 with TRBJ2-5; the D is unclear. Germline V gene sequence: CDR1 SQVTM, CDR2 ANQGSEA. The CDR3 totals 12 residues. Trimming pared 7 bases from V and 5 bases from J, leaving 14 bases between. The CDR3 nucleotides read TGCAGCGCCCGACTTCCTGGGGAGACCCAGTACTTC. Translating it yields CSARLPGETQYF.

The chain combines TRBV29-1 with TRBJ1-3; the match to TRBD1 covers 11 bases. The ends lost 2 bases at V and 0 bases at J; junction bases unmatched: 3. The CDR3 contains 16 residues. CDR1 SQVTM and CDR2 ANQGSEA come from the germline V gene. CDR3 loop: CSVESGQGASGNTIYF. As DNA, the CDR3 is TGCAGCGTTGAATCCGGACAGGGGGCCTCTGGAAACACCATATATTTT.

This clone has only a few counts. The V gene is TRBV30, the J gene TRBJ2-7; 9 bases align to TRBD1. Germline assignment: CDR1 GTSNPN and CDR2 SVGIG (reference sequence). The length of the CDR3 is 13 residues. Unmatched junction bases numbered 9, after V lost 5 bases and J lost 7 bases. The CDR3, as DNA: TGTGCCTGGGATCCAGAGACAGGGGGGGAGCAGTACTTC. This encodes CAWDPETGGEQYF.

The chain couples TRBV7-9 to TRBJ1-4; weak D call: TRBD1 (5 bases). Trimming stripped 5 bases from V and 7 bases from J, with 14 bases between. Germline CDR1 reads SEHNR; CDR2 reads FQNEAQ (reference sequence). The CDR3 is 14 amino acids. CDR3 protein: CASSPGRTGEKLFF. CDR3 nucleotides: TGTGCCAGCAGCCCCGGTCGTACAGGTGAAAAACTGTTTTTT.

This sequence joins TRBV6-1 and TRBJ1-2; TRBD1 matches at 7 bases. V lost 6 bases, J lost 2 bases, and 6 bases stayed unmatched. Germline V gene data show CDR1 as MNHNS and CDR2 as SASEGT. This CDR3 has 14 residues. Here the CDR3 DNA reads TGTGCCAGCAGCCAGGGACAGACCAACTATGGCTACACCTTC. Translating gives CASSQGQTNYGYTF.

The CDR3 region is CASSQDGGSGESEQYF. In nucleotides, the CDR3 is TGTGCCAGCAGCCAAGATGGGGGTAGCGGGGAGAGCGAGCAGTACTTC. The rearrangement uses TRBV4-2 and TRBJ2-7; 8 bases map to TRBD2. The germline CDR1 and CDR2 sequences are LGHNA and YNFKEQ. This CDR3 has 16 residues. Trimming at V came to 0 bases and at J to 6 bases, leaving 10 bases not matched to a gene.

The chain links TRBV28 to TRBJ2-1; 16 bases are shared with TRBD2. The V gene end was trimmed by 3 bases and the J gene end by 2 bases; junction bases not matched to a gene: 7. Germline CDR1 and CDR2: MDHEN and SYDVKM. The CDR3 runs to 19 residues. CDR3 in amino acids: CASSLSGTSGGATYNEQFF. The CDR3, as DNA: TGTGCCAGCAGTTTGTCCGGGACTAGCGGGGGGGCTACCTACAATGAGCAGTTCTTC.

J is TRBJ1-5 and V is TRBV7-2, with unresolved D. The germline V and J ends were trimmed by 2 bases and 8 bases, with 13 bases remaining between them. This CDR3 region has 14 residues. CDR1 is SGHTA and CDR2 is FQGNSA in the germline V gene. CDR3 region: CASSLFGVREPQHF. The CDR3 DNA reads as TGTGCCAGCAGCTTATTCGGGGTACGGGAGCCCCAGCATTTT.

V is TRBV29-1 and J is TRBJ1-2; 8 bases line up with TRBD1. This CDR3 comprises 12 residues. Germline lookup yields CDR1 SQVTM and CDR2 ANQGSEA. The junction had 4 bases not matched to a gene; V was cut back by 7 bases and J by 3 bases. Written as DNA, the CDR3 is TGCAGCGCTCGGGACAGGTACTATGGCTACACCTTC. This gives the protein CSARDRYYGYTF. Together with reference TRBV29-1 and TRBJ1-2, the CDR3 gives the full variable domain: SAVISQKPSRDICQRGTSLTIQCQVDSQVTMMFWYRQQPGQSLTLIATANQGSEATYESGFVIDKFPISRPNLTFSTLTVSNMSPEDSSIYLCSARDRYYGYTFGSGTRLTVV.

This clone was found once. This sequence joins TRBV19 and TRBJ2-7, with D unclear. The better agreement between TRBJ2-5 and the DNA end casts doubt on the J call. The CDR3 totals 16 residues. Germline loops: CDR1 LNHDA, CDR2 SQIVND (reference sequence). The CDR3 DNA reads as TGTGCCAGTAGTCAATATTCGGGTATTGAGAGGGAGACCCAGTACTTC. This encodes CASSQYSGIERETQYF.

The chain links TRBV11-1 to TRBJ2-5, with D possibly matching TRBD1 (6 bases). Germline V lookup: CDR1 SGHAT, CDR2 FQDESV (reference sequence). The CDR3 is 17 residues long. The V end was cut by 5 bases, the J end by 0 bases, with 19 bases between. For the CDR3, the DNA is TGTGCCAGCAGCGATGGAGGTACAGGGACCAACCAAGAGACCCAGTACTTC. It encodes CASSDGGTGTNQETQYF.

V usage is TRBV18 and J usage is TRBJ2-1; perhaps TRBD2 as D (5 bases). The CDR3 loop spans 14 amino acids. Germline V gene data show CDR1 as KGHSH and CDR2 as LQKENI. The V end was cut by 4 bases, the J end by 0 bases, with 7 bases between. The CDR3 DNA reads as TGTGCCAGCTCACTTCGGGACTCCTACAATGAGCAGTTCTTC. Its protein is CASSLRDSYNEQFF. The whole variable domain, remainder taken from reference TRBV18 and TRBJ2-1, is NAGVMQNPRHLVRRRGQEARLRCSPMKGHSHVYWYRQLPEEGLKFMVYLQKENIIDESGMPKERFSAEFPKEGPSILRIQQVVRGDSAAYFCASSLRDSYNEQFFGPGTRLTVL.

About this clone: A read error may account for a junction end that differs from germline. The rearrangement links TRBV10-3 to TRBJ2-7; D is ambiguous. CDR3 size: 8 residues. The germline V gene has CDR1 ENHRY and CDR2 SYGVKD. CDR3 in amino acids: CDLNEQYF. The CDR3 DNA follows: TGCGACTTAAACGAGCAGTACTTC.

This clone was recorded a few times. This sequence joins TRBV19 and TRBJ2-7, with TRBD1 matching 7 bases. J gave up 1 base and V 5 bases, and 8 bases lay outside the gene matches. Looked up from germline, CDR1 is LNHDA and CDR2 is SQIVND (reference sequence). The CDR3 is made up of 15 amino acids. The CDR3 protein is CASSSAGTVSYEQYF. The CDR3 DNA reads TGTGCCAGTAGTTCCGCCGGGACAGTGTCCTACGAGCAGTACTTC.

On this clone: Other DNA sequences in the same sample also yield this CDR3. The V and J genes are TRBV9 and TRBJ2-1; 13 bases are a match to TRBD2. Trimming cost V 7 bases and J 5 bases; bases outside gene matches: 9. Germline loops: CDR1 SGDLS, CDR2 YYNGEE. CDR3 length: 16 residues. Here the CDR3 DNA reads TGTGCCAGCCGTGATTCGACTAGCGGGGGGCACAATGAGCAGTTCTTC. As protein: CASRDSTSGGHNEQFF.

V and J are TRBV2 and TRBJ1-1; 8 positions agree with TRBD1. Germline CDR1 reads SNHLY; CDR2 reads FYNNEI. V shed 8 bases, J shed 1 base, and the junction held 6 bases outside the gene matches. This CDR3 is built from 14 residues. The CDR3 reads CASGDRQGNTEAFF. CDR3 DNA: TGTGCCAGCGGGGACAGGCAAGGGAACACTGAAGCTTTCTTT.

The chain links TRBV19 to TRBJ1-1; a possible D gene is TRBD1 (6 bases). Per germline, CDR1 LNHDA and CDR2 SQIVND (reference sequence). V lost 7 bases to trimming and J lost 0 bases, with 18 bases between them. This CDR3 spans 16 amino acids. This CDR3 is CASTGGPTVMNTEAFF. DNA for the CDR3: TGTGCCAGTACGGGGGGCCCGACGGTCATGAACACTGAAGCTTTCTTT.

This chain joins TRBV28 and TRBJ1-2; no clear D gene. The CDR3 is 12 amino acids. V was trimmed by 5 bases and J by 4 bases, leaving 8 bases between them. The germline V gene encodes CDR1 MDHEN and CDR2 SYDVKM. CDR3 coding DNA: TGTGCCAGCAGTCGCGGGAGCTATGGCTACACCTTC. It specifies CASSRGSYGYTF.

V and J are TRBV7-2 and TRBJ2-4; the D gene is possibly TRBD2 (6 bases). Germline-derived CDR1 and CDR2 are SGHTA and FQGNSA. With 8 bases removed from V and 9 bases from J, the gap between germline ends came to 17 bases. The CDR3 runs 13 residues. The CDR3 sequence: CASSVGGSAIQYF. In nucleotides, the CDR3 is TGTGCCAGCTCCGTTGGAGGGTCGGCCATTCAGTACTTC. Supplemented by reference TRBV7-2 and TRBJ2-4, the full variable domain reads GAGVSQSPSNKVTEKGKDVELRCDPISGHTALYWYRQSLGQGLEFLIYFQGNSAPDKSGLPSDRFSAERTGGSVSTLTIQRTQQEDSAVYLCASSVGGSAIQYFGAGTRLSVL.

This clone was found a few times. The chain carries TRBV10-3 and TRBJ2-6; the D is unclear. The V and J ends lost 2 bases and 4 bases respectively, with 6 bases between them. The germline V gene encodes CDR1 ENHRY and CDR2 SYGVKD. This CDR3 has 14 amino acids. Here the CDR3 reads CAISESMGANVLTF. CDR3 nucleotide sequence: TGTGCCATCAGTGAGAGCATGGGGGCCAACGTCCTGACTTTC.

Here the CDR3 DNA reads TGTGCCAGTAGTGGGTGGACAGGGGACACCGGGGAGCTGTTTTTT. Its protein is CASSGWTGDTGELFF. This chain uses TRBV19 with TRBJ2-2; 9 bases align to TRBD1. The length of the CDR3 is 15 residues. Germline V CDR1 and CDR2: LNHDA, SQIVND (reference sequence). The ends lost 5 bases at V and 3 bases at J; junction bases unmatched: 4.